Sequencing of this T cell receptor (beta chain) was carried out in a study of T-cell memory formation after mild COVID-19. TCRdb re-derived calls from the 5' RACE reads in MiXCR, one entry per CDR3 protein. The sample has 300,000 or so distinct CDR3 sequences, around 15% seen once; the top ten hold roughly 25%. This clonotype was detected only a few times. Its antigen is still unknown. CDR1 is SGHTA, CDR2 FQGNSA, per germline. The CDR3 runs to 14 residues. Trimming cost V 3 bases and J 5 bases, with 10 bases left between them. General observations from the study: Contracting CD4+ clones were located mainly in CM and EM, and CD8+ clones in EMRA. Clones contracting over day 15 to 85 were CD4/CD8 balanced, with later expanders leaning CD4+.

The sequenced material came from PBMCs or a T cell subset sorted from them (not recorded which). The chain employs TRBV7-2 and TRBJ2-2; D remains unclear. The origin of this receptor is a man between 18 and 29 years old who had mild COVID-19 (a few samples of this study predate the infection). Cell type and time point are not known. The CDR3 sequence is CASSFSGFTGELFF. The DNA for the CDR3 is TGTGCCAGCAGCTTCTCCGGGTTTACCGGGGAGCTGTTTTTT. The complete variable domain, with remaining parts taken from reference TRBV7-2 and TRBJ2-2, reads GAGVSQSPSNKVTEKGKDVELRCDPISGHTALYWYRQSLGQGLEFLIYFQGNSAPDKSGLPSDRFSAERTGGSVSTLTIQRTQQEDSAVYLCASSFSGFTGELFFGEGSRLTVL.